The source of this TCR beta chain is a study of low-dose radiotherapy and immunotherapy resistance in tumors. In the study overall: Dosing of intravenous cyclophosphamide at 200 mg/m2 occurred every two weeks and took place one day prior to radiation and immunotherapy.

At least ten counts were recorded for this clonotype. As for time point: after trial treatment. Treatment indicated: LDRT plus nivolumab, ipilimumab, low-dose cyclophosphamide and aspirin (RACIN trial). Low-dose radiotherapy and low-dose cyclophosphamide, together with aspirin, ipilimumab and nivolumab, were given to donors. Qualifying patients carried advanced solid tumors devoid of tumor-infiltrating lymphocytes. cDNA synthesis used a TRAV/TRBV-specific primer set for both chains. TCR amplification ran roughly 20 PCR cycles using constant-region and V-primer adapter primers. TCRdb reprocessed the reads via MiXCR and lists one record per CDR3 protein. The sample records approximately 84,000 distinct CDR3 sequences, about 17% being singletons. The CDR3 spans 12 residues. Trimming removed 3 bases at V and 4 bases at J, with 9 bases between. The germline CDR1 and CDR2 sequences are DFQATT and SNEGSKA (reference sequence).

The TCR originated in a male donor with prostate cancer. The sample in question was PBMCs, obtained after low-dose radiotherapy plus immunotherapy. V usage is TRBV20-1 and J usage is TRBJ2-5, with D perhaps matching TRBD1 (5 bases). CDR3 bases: TGCAGTGCTAGTTTGCAGGGAGAGACCCAGTACTTC. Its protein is CSASLQGETQYF.